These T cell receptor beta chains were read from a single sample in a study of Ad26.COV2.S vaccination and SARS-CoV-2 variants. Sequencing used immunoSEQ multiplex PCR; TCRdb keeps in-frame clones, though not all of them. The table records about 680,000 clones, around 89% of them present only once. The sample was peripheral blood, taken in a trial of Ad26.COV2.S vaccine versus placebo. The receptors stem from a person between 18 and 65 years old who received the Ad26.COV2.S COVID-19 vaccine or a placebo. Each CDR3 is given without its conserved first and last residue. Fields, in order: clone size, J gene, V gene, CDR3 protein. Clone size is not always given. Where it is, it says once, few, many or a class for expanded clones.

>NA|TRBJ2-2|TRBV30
AWSRRQSADTGELF
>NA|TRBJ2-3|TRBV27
ASSLLAGVTDTQY
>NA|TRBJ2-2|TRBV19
ASSMRGTNTGELF
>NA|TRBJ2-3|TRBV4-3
ASSQDGSGGRDTQY
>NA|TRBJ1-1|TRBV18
ASSTTTVVNTEAF
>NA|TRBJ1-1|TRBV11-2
ASSSRALTEAF
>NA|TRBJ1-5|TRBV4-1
ASSQGIGQEPQH
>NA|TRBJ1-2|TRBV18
ASSRDTSNYGYT
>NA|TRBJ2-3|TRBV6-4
ASSPRLAERTDTQY
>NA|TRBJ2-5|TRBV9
ASSVGPQETQY
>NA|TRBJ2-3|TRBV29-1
SVDGPGTDTQY
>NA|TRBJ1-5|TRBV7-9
ASSLQGGNQPQH
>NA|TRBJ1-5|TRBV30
AWSDGLWKH
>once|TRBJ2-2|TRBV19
ASSIRARSNTGELF
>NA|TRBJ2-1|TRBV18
ASSPTSQGLGNEQF
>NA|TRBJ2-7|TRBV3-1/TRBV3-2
ASGSDFGEQY
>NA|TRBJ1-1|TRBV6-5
ASAPLGWAVPEAF
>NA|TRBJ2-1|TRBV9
ASSVAGQGGNEQF
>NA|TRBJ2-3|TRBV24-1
ATSDSPWEGLG
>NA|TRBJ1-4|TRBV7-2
ASSDRDRKATNEKLF
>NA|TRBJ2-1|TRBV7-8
ASSFNPLAGDEQF
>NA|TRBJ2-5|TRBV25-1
ASRTGTGETQY
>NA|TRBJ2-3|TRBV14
ASSPRVHSTDTQY
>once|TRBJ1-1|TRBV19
AASEGLLRTEAF
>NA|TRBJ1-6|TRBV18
ASSPRQGNNSPLH
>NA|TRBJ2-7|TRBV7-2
ASSYGGGTNYEQY
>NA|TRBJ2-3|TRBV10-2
ASSEATGYTDTQY